The 19 T cell receptor beta chains below were found in one sample sequenced in a study of cytomegalovirus exposure and HLA in healthy donors. PCR used 60 Vbeta primers and 13 Jbeta primers. Profiled with immunoSEQ multiplex PCR; TCRdb holds only in-frame clones, not every one. The profile shows about 140,000 clones, 80% to 85% of them singletons. The sequenced sample consisted of PBMCs. These receptors were obtained from a male donor in good health and CMV-seronegative.

This clone was recorded once. Other DNA sequences in the same sample also yield this CDR3. The chain combines TRBV4-1 with TRBJ1-5; D not certain. This CDR3 has 16 amino acids. Germline V gene lookup returns CDR1 MGHRA and CDR2 YSYEKL. V was cut by 2 bases and J by 1 base, with 12 bases left in between. CDR3 coding DNA: TGCGCCAGCAGCCAAACATACGCCAGGAGCAATCAGCCCCAGCATTTT. Residues: CASSQTYARSNQPQHF.

The chain uses TRBV9 and TRBJ2-1; 12 bases agree with TRBD2. V shed 3 bases and J 8 bases; nucleotides not matched to a gene: 6. Germline assignment: CDR1 SGDLS and CDR2 YYNGEE. CDR3 size: 15 residues. CDR3 nucleotide sequence: TGTGCCAGCAGCGCGGGGACTAGCGGGTTGGATGAGCAGTTCTTC. Amino acid sequence: CASSAGTSGLDEQFF.

The chain employs TRBV7-9 and TRBJ2-1; 9 bases line up with TRBD1. CDR3 size: 16 residues. The V and J ends lost 4 bases and 0 bases, in that order; junction bases with no gene match: 4. Per germline, CDR1 SEHNR and CDR2 FQNEAQ (reference sequence). In DNA form, the CDR3 reads TGTGCCAGCAGCTCGGGGACAGGGCTCTCCTACAATGAGCAGTTCTTC. This translates into CASSSGTGLSYNEQFF.

CDR3 sequence: CASSLEGGGEAPGLYEQYF. CDR3 nucleotide sequence: TGTGCCAGCAGCTTAGAGGGGGGGGGTGAGGCCCCAGGGCTTTACGAGCAGTACTTC. The genes are TRBV7-9 and TRBJ2-7; perhaps TRBD2 as D (7 bases). V lost 1 base and J lost 4, with 26 bases in between. From germline, CDR1 is SEHNR and CDR2 FQNEAQ (reference sequence). The CDR3 covers 19 residues.

The chain links TRBV28 to TRBJ1-2, with TRBD1 identical over 8 bases. Germline V gene data show CDR1 as MDHEN and CDR2 as SYDVKM. The CDR3 spans 14 residues. The V gene end was trimmed by 5 bases and the J gene end by 4 bases; junction bases not matched to a gene: 6. The CDR3 coding sequence is TGTGCCAGCAGTAACACAGGGGGTATCTATGGCTACACCTTC. Protein: CASSNTGGIYGYTF.

This clone turned up a few times. This chain uses TRBV7-3 with TRBJ2-5; D remains ambiguous. CDR1 SGHTA and CDR2 FQGTGA come from the germline V gene. The V and J ends lost 5 bases and 2 bases respectively, with 9 bases between them. The CDR3 is 13 amino acids. The CDR3 is CASSRLQQETQYF. CDR3 sequence (DNA): TGTGCCAGCAGCCGTCTACAGCAAGAGACCCAGTACTTC.

V gene TRBV4-2 combines with J gene TRBJ2-3; 7 nucleotides line up with TRBD2. This CDR3 contains 15 residues. Trimming at V came to 4 bases and at J to 0 bases, leaving 4 bases not matched to a gene. The germline V gene encodes CDR1 LGHNA and CDR2 YNFKEQ. CDR3 sequence (DNA): TGTGCCAGCAGCCCCCTAGCGGACAGCACAGATACGCAGTATTTT. Encoded protein: CASSPLADSTDTQYF.

This clone occurred once. The gene calls are TRBV7-2 and TRBJ2-7; 9 bases are shared with TRBD1. The germline CDR1 and CDR2 sequences are SGHTA and FQGNSA. The CDR3 sequence is 15 residues long. Trimming removed 1 base from V and 2 bases from J; junction bases left unmatched: 3. The CDR3 loop reads CASSLEGQGPYEQYF. In nucleotides, the CDR3 is TGTGCCAGCAGCTTAGAGGGACAGGGTCCCTACGAGCAGTACTTC.

This clone was seen only once. The J gene is TRBJ1-1, the V gene TRBV6-1; 9 nucleotides align to TRBD1. The CDR3 runs to 14 residues. V shed 5 bases, J shed 9 bases, and the junction held 10 bases outside the gene matches. CDR1 is MNHNS and CDR2 is SASEGT in the germline V gene. The CDR3 region has the DNA TGTGCCAGCAGTCCCCCGGGACAGGGAAGGAAAGCTTTCTTT. Translation gives CASSPPGQGRKAFF.

The V gene is TRBV14, the J gene TRBJ2-7; 10 bases fit TRBD2. CDR3 size: 17 residues. The V gene's germline CDR1 is SGHDN and CDR2 FVKESK. V was clipped by 0 bases and J by 4 bases; unmatched bases: 9. In nucleotides, the CDR3 is TGTGCCAGCAGCCAAGAACCCCCTAGCGGGAGAAGATACGAGCAGTACTTC. This gives the protein CASSQEPPSGRRYEQYF.

The gene calls are TRBV13 and TRBJ1-1, with 7 bases aligning to TRBD1. The length of the CDR3 is 13 residues. The V gene's germline CDR1 is PRHDT and CDR2 FYEKMQ (reference sequence). The V segment lost 4 bases and the J segment 3 bases; nucleotides outside the gene matches: 2. CDR3 sequence reads: CASSSDRHTEAFF. In nucleotides, the CDR3 is TGTGCCAGCAGCTCGGACAGGCACACTGAAGCTTTCTTT.

The genes are TRBV28 and TRBJ2-2; 10 nucleotides match TRBD2. The V gene end was trimmed by 2 bases and the J gene end by 6 bases; junction bases not matched to a gene: 6. The CDR3 length is 16 residues. Germline assignment: CDR1 MDHEN and CDR2 SYDVKM. The CDR3 bases are TGTGCCAGCAGTTTAGGTCTAGCGGGAGTACCCGGGGAGCTGTTTTTT. It codes for CASSLGLAGVPGELFF.

The chain uses TRBV7-2 and TRBJ2-7; 8 bases map to TRBD1. Germline V gene lookup returns CDR1 SGHTA and CDR2 FQGNSA. The CDR3 runs 12 residues. V shed 4 bases and J 5 bases; nucleotides not matched to a gene: 1. CDR3 nucleotides: TGTGCCAGCAGCTCACAGGGGGACGAGCAGTACTTC. It is translated as CASSSQGDEQYF.

This chain joins TRBV7-8 and TRBJ2-2; 8 bases are shared with TRBD2. The CDR3 is made up of 17 amino acids. The germline gives CDR1 SGHVS, CDR2 FQNEAQ. Germline trimming cut 5 bases from V and 0 bases from J; bases unmatched to any gene: 8. Written as DNA, the CDR3 is TGTGCCAGCAGCGGTTTTCCGGGGGGGCCGAACACCGGGGAGCTGTTTTTT. It is translated as CASSGFPGGPNTGELFF.

V is TRBV27 and J is TRBJ2-1; maybe TRBD2 (5 bases). Between the trimmed V and J ends, which lost 2 bases and 8 bases, there was a span of 7 bases. CDR3 length equals 12 residues. The germline CDR1 and CDR2 sequences are MNHEY and SMNVEV (reference sequence). Here the CDR3 reads CASSLIGDEQFF. The DNA for the CDR3 is TGTGCCAGCAGTTTAATCGGGGATGAGCAGTTCTTC.

CDR3 amino acids: CASSGWTGDDQPQHF. The CDR3 bases are TGTGCCAGCAGTGGTTGGACAGGGGACGATCAGCCCCAGCATTTT. The chain links TRBV6-1 to TRBJ1-5, with TRBD1 identical over 9 bases. Germline CDR1 is MNHNS and CDR2 is SASEGT. CDR3 length equals 15 residues. The junction had 6 bases not matched to a gene; V was cut back by 4 bases and J by 5 bases.

V and J are TRBV28 and TRBJ2-7; 10 nucleotides line up with TRBD1. Germline V CDR1 and CDR2: MDHEN, SYDVKM. The CDR3 runs to 15 residues. With V trimmed by 5 bases and J by 4 bases, 8 bases remained unmatched. The CDR3 loop reads CASSITGTGDYEQYF. CDR3 nucleotides: TGTGCCAGCAGTATAACCGGGACAGGGGATTACGAGCAGTACTTC.

This clone was seen more than once but under ten times. V is TRBV27 and J is TRBJ1-5; possibly TRBD1 for D (6 bases). Trimming cost V 4 bases and J 3 bases, with 13 bases left between them. The germline V gene encodes CDR1 MNHEY and CDR2 SMNVEV (reference sequence). CDR3 length equals 15 residues. The CDR3 DNA is TGTGCCAGCAGTTCTACAGGGACTATCAATCAGCCCCAGCATTTT. Its protein is CASSSTGTINQPQHF.

This clone has more than one count but fewer than ten. The chain is built from TRBV15 and TRBJ2-2, with 8 nucleotides matching TRBD2. The CDR3 spans 15 residues. Per germline, CDR1 LNHNV and CDR2 YYDKDF (reference sequence). V gave up 6 bases and J gave up 5 bases; unmatched junction bases: 8. The CDR3 spells CATRQGERETGELFF. The CDR3 DNA follows: TGTGCCACCAGACAAGGGGAGCGGGAGACCGGGGAGCTGTTTTTT.